What follows are 19 T cell receptor beta chains derived from one specimen sequenced in a study of tumor and adjacent non-tumor tissue in lung cancer. The library came from three nested PCR rounds adapted from ARM-PCR protocols. TCRdb called the multiplex PCR reads again in MiXCR, with one record for every CDR3 protein. This table holds about 76,000 distinct CDR3 sequences, around 70% found once. The template was RNA from unsorted bulk tissue. Sequences were obtained from lung tumor tissue. The source is a woman between 70 and 85 years old with non-small cell lung cancer.

V is TRBV10-3 and J is TRBJ1-1; D is possibly TRBD1 (5 bases). The CDR3 extends over 14 amino acids. Germline CDR1 ENHRY, CDR2 SYGVKD. The ends were cut back, 7 bases at V and 8 bases at J, with 20 bases in the middle. CDR3 sequence: CAITPRQPNIEAFF. CDR3 sequence (DNA): TGTGCCATCACCCCCAGACAGCCGAACATCGAAGCTTTCTTT.

This sequence joins TRBV29-1 and TRBJ2-5, with D hard to call. The V end was cut by 4 bases, the J end by 9 bases, with 21 bases between. This CDR3 has 14 residues. CDR1 is SQVTM, CDR2 ANQGSEA, per germline. This CDR3 reads CSVVATQLQDAQYF. The CDR3 DNA reads as TGCAGCGTTGTGGCGACACAACTCCAAGATGCCCAGTACTTC.

Worth noting for this clonotype: The conserved closing phenylalanine or tryptophan is absent in this CDR3, likely reflecting a read error. V gene TRBV10-3 combines with J gene TRBJ2-3; 10 nucleotides line up with TRBD2. Germline CDR1 ENHRY, CDR2 SYGVKD. CDR3 length: 15 amino acids. DNA for the CDR3: TGTGACACCTCCCCCCTAGCGGGAGAGTTAAATACGCAGTATTCT. Translated, it gives CDTSPLAGELNTQYS.

As regards this clonotype: At one end, the junction sequence differs from germline, possibly due to a read error. V is TRBV29-1 and J is TRBJ2-3; TRBD1 agrees at 7 bases. CDR1 is SQVTM and CDR2 is ANQGSEA in the germline V gene. This CDR3 is 16 amino acids long. CDR3: CRVMGDRSAVTVTEYF. As DNA, the CDR3 is TGCAGAGTCATGGGGGACAGATCTGCCGTCACAGTTACGGAGTATTTT.

As to this clonotype: One junction end disagrees with the germline gene, perhaps due to a read error. The chain combines TRBV7-9 with TRBJ2-5; D call uncertain. CDR3 length: 13 amino acids. CDR1 and CDR2 from the germline V gene are SEHNR and FQNEAQ (reference sequence). The CDR3 DNA follows: TGCGCCAGCAGCGTACGAGAAAAAGAGACTCAGTACTTC. It specifies CASSVREKETQYF.

The chain recombines TRBV20-1 with TRBJ1-1; D unresolved. The V and J ends lost 6 bases and 3 bases respectively, with 11 bases between them. CDR3 length: 12 amino acids. The germline V gene encodes CDR1 DFQATT and CDR2 SNEGSKA (reference sequence). The CDR3 is CSARRVDTEAFF. The CDR3 DNA reads TGCAGTGCCCGGAGGGTGGACACTGAAGCTTTCTTT.

A note on this clonotype: Compared with germline, one end of the junction differs, possibly owing to a read error. The V call is TRBV6-1, the J call TRBJ2-5; TRBD1 is a possible D gene (6 bases). This CDR3 spans 19 amino acids. CDR1 MNHNS and CDR2 SASEGT come from the germline V gene. CDR3 loop: CASSETILLPGHRQETQYF. The CDR3 coding sequence is TGTGCAAGCAGTGAAACTATTTTACTCCCGGGACATAGGCAAGAGACCCAGTACTTC.

On this clonotype itself: One end of the junction varies from germline; a read error may be responsible. The chain links TRBV29-1 to TRBJ2-6, with D possibly TRBD1 on 5 matching bases. Germline assignment: CDR1 SQVTM and CDR2 ANQGSEA. The CDR3 totals 16 residues. The CDR3 DNA is TGCAGTGTTGAAGATCGTAACAGGTCTGGGGCCAACGTCCTGACTTTC. Translated: CSVEDRNRSGANVLTF. The full variable domain, completed using reference TRBV29-1 and TRBJ2-6, is SAVISQKPSRDICQRGTSLTIQCQVDSQVTMMFWYRQQPGQSLTLIATANQGSEATYESGFVIDKFPISRPNLTFSTLTVSNMSPEDSSIYLCSVEDRNRSGANVLTFGAGSRLTVL.

Concerning this clonotype: The conserved final phenylalanine or tryptophan is absent from the CDR3, which likely points to a read error. The chain uses TRBV6-1 and TRBJ2-1; 8 nucleotides align to TRBD2. After removal of 5 bases from V and 5 bases from J, the junction contained 14 bases not matched to a gene. The CDR3 covers 17 residues. Germline CDR1 is MNHNS and CDR2 is SASEGT. CDR3 amino acids: CASSLEMGLVGNNEQFL. In DNA form, the CDR3 reads TGTGCCAGCAGTCTCGAGATGGGACTAGTGGGGAACAATGAGCAGTTCTTA.

About this clonotype: The conserved phenylalanine or tryptophan is not found at the CDR3 terminus, so this likely reflects a read error. The DNA is left out, because the CDR3 cannot be placed on it with certainty; the CDR3 is given as TCRdb lists it. The chain is built from TRBV12-3 or TRBV12-4 and TRBJ2-1. The CDR3 sequence runs 11 residues, both termini included. CDR3 sequence: CASSLAVEQSL.

Comment on this clonotype: A much more abundant neighbour one base away suggests this may be a read error. The chain has TRBV6-5 and TRBJ2-7; 9 bases map to TRBD1. The CDR3 length is 15 residues. Germline lookup yields CDR1 MNHEY and CDR2 SVGAGI. The CDR3 nucleotides are TGTACCAGCAGTTCGACCGGGACAGGGTCCTACGAGCAGTACTTC. Translation: CTSSSTGTGSYEQYF.

The V and J genes are TRBV20-1 and TRBJ2-4; D unresolved. V was shortened by 5 bases and J by 2 bases, with 10 bases between the two germline ends. Germline assignment: CDR1 DFQATT and CDR2 SNEGSKA (reference sequence). CDR3 length equals 13 residues. CDR3 sequence reads: CSAVWVTKNIQYF. In nucleotides, the CDR3 is TGCAGTGCTGTTTGGGTAACCAAAAACATTCAGTACTTC.

Concerning this clonotype itself: A much more abundant neighbour one base away suggests this may be a read error. Because the CDR3 is missing its conserved closing phenylalanine or tryptophan, this is likely a read error. The chain combines TRBV5-1 with TRBJ1-6; unclear D gene. V dropped 0 bases and J dropped 5 bases, with 9 bases sitting between them. Germline V lookup: CDR1 SGHRS, CDR2 YFSETQ. This CDR3 has 15 amino acids. CDR3 nucleotide sequence: TGCGCCAGCAGCTTGGGATACAGCGATAATTCACCCCTCCACTCT. This encodes CASSLGYSDNSPLHS.

For the CDR3, the DNA is TGTGCCAGCAGTGTAATCGGGATAGGGCACTATGGCTACACCTTC. It translates to CASSVIGIGHYGYTF. The genes are TRBV6-4 and TRBJ1-2; D gene ambiguous. This CDR3 contains 15 residues. Germline V CDR1 and CDR2: MRHNA, SNTAGT. The V gene lost 4 bases and the J gene lost 3 bases, with 15 bases spanning the gap.

This clonotype was seen a few times. The CDR3 here is CSVGDDRKGAEAFF. DNA for the CDR3: TGCAGCGTCGGAGATGACAGGAAGGGAGCTGAAGCTTTCTTT. The V call is TRBV29-1, the J call TRBJ1-1; D is perhaps TRBD1 (6 bases). V was pared by 6 bases and J by 6 bases, with 20 bases between. Germline V gene sequence: CDR1 SQVTM, CDR2 ANQGSEA. The CDR3 runs to 14 residues. Full variable domain (missing parts from reference TRBV29-1 and TRBJ1-1): SAVISQKPSRDICQRGTSLTIQCQVDSQVTMMFWYRQQPGQSLTLIATANQGSEATYESGFVIDKFPISRPNLTFSTLTVSNMSPEDSSIYLCSVGDDRKGAEAFFGQGTRLTVV.

About this clonotype itself: This may arise from a read error, as a much more abundant clone is one base away. The conserved closing phenylalanine or tryptophan is absent in this CDR3, likely reflecting a read error. J is TRBJ2-2 and V is TRBV5-4; 8 bases are a match to TRBD2. V shed 4 bases, J shed 1 base, and the junction held 3 bases outside the gene matches. From germline, CDR1 is SGHNT and CDR2 YYREEE (reference sequence). The CDR3 covers 15 residues. The CDR3 sequence: CASSKTSGNTGELFL. The CDR3 bases are TGTGCCAGCAGCAAAACTAGCGGGAACACCGGGGAGCTGTTTCTT.

Notes on this clonotype: Germline and junction disagree at one end, which may indicate a read error. This sequence joins TRBV7-8 and TRBJ2-2; 8 positions match TRBD2. The CDR3 runs to 15 residues. Germline-derived CDR1 and CDR2 are SGHVS and FQNEAQ. The CDR3 DNA sequence: TGTGTCAGCAGCTTCGGTAGCGGGATGGCCGGGGAGCTGTTTTTT. This gives the protein CVSSFGSGMAGELFF.

This clonotype was observed at least ten times. The chain employs TRBV24-1 and TRBJ2-1; no reliable D call. The CDR3 is 11 residues long. V lost 1 base to trimming and J lost 9 bases, with 3 bases between them. From germline, CDR1 is KGHDR and CDR2 SFDVKD. This chain's CDR3 is CATSDFFEQFF. DNA for the CDR3: TGTGCCACCAGTGATTTTTTTGAGCAGTTCTTC.

A remark on this clonotype: At one end, the junction sequence differs from germline, possibly due to a read error. V is TRBV6-5 and J is TRBJ2-7, with 9 bases fitting TRBD1. Germline V gene sequence: CDR1 MNHEY, CDR2 SVGAGI. The CDR3 has 13 residues. CDR3 protein: CAAMGQGHIEEYF. Written as DNA, the CDR3 is TGTGCCGCCATGGGACAGGGTCACATCGAGGAGTACTTC.